Sequencing of this TCR beta chain was carried out in a study of naive and memory T cell subsets. There are a few counts of this clonotype. Amplification of ligated cDNA took four PCR rounds with SP2 and nested alpha and beta constant primers. TCRdb itself ran the 5' RACE reads through MiXCR, one entry per CDR3 protein. The sample consists of 50,000 or so distinct CDR3 sequences, over 7% of them appearing once. A UMI-containing oligonucleotide was joined by 3' ligation to the TCR cDNA template. The receptor was derived from a male donor in good health.

DNA of the CDR3: TGTGCCAGCAGTCCCAGCCCGACTAGCGGTGAAGAGACCCAGTACTTC. Amino acids: CASSPSPTSGEETQYF. V is TRBV6-6 and J is TRBJ2-5, with 9 bases fitting TRBD2. The CDR3 length is 16 residues. Germline loops: CDR1 MNHNY, CDR2 SVGAGI (reference sequence). After removal of 5 bases from V and 3 bases from J, the junction contained 10 bases not matched to a gene.